This T cell receptor beta chain originates from a study of CD8 T cells in Susac syndrome. Roughly 0.45 to 1 ug RNA was reverse transcribed with random hexamers. MiXCR, applied by TCRdb to the immunoSEQ multiplex PCR reads, yields one record per CDR3 protein. Of over 100,000 distinct CDR3 sequences in the sample, roughly 94% were seen once. V dropped 7 bases and J dropped 6 bases, with 16 bases sitting between them. The germline V gene encodes CDR1 SGDLS and CDR2 YYNGEE. The CDR3 extends over 13 amino acids. TEMRA cells were FACS-enriched, and CD8+ and CD4+ T cells were isolated negatively. This sequence originates from a human donor with Susac syndrome. The rearrangement joins TRBV9 to TRBJ1-1, with a weak D call TRBD1 (5 bases). The sequenced material came from CD8+ T cells from PBMCs. CDR3 DNA: TGTGCCAGCTCGCTCGGGGGAAGCGCTGAAGCTTTCTTT. Its translation: CASSLGGSAEAFF.